This T cell receptor (beta chain) was recovered during a study of PD-L1 blockade in urothelial cancer. Turning to the study itself: The median number of T cells present in blood samples was under 150,000.

Sequencing used immunoSEQ multiplex PCR; TCRdb keeps in-frame clones, though not all of them. The table includes tens of thousands of clones, more than 75% detected once. Time point defined: pretreatment peripheral blood. The patients had locally advanced or metastatic urothelial carcinoma. This clone was detected a few times. The sample here was PBMCs, taken around atezolizumab (anti-PD-L1) treatment. This TCR came from a man aged 55 to 69 with urothelial cancer.

The CDR3 sequence: CASNRDSPLHF. Written as DNA, the CDR3 is TGTGCCAGCAACCGAGATTCACCCCTCCACTTT. The V and J genes are TRBV6-1 and TRBJ1-6; D call uncertain. The CDR3 has 11 amino acids. CDR1 is MNHNS and CDR2 is SASEGT in the germline V gene. V lost 7 bases, J lost 8 bases, and 6 bases lay in between.